This T cell receptor beta chain was observed in a study of blood T cell repertoires in COVID-19. Whole-study context: There were acute and convalescent COVID-19 samples, and they came from the United States, Italy and Spain. The cDNA or gDNA used as material had been derived from T cells, B-cell-depleted T cells, or PBMCs.

Original data processing: For nucleated cells, counts were estimated from reference gene primer amplification. Some clones are missing from TCRdb's copy, which holds only in-frame ones; the method was immunoSEQ multiplex PCR. V, J and clone size were drawn from that table, and D and trimming were deduced from the DNA. Among 130,000 to 150,000 clones listed, under 85% were seen once. The source of this sequence is a woman older than 75 in a cohort sampled during active or convalescent COVID-19. Material for sequencing was peripheral blood.

CDR3 sequence: CASSRGQYNEQFF. The CDR3 nucleotides read TGTGCCAGCAGCAGAGGACAGTACAATGAGCAGTTCTTC. The V and J genes are TRBV7-2 and TRBJ2-1, with D perhaps TRBD1 (6 bases). Germline V gives CDR1 SGHTA, CDR2 FQGNSA. This CDR3 is 13 amino acids long. V gave up 5 bases and J gave up 4 bases, with 9 bases separating them.